This TCR beta chain was identified during a study of shared clonotypes between healthy human individuals. The wider study: The plates for each donor numbered three CD4 naive, three CD4 memory, two CD8 naive and one CD8 memory.

The CDR3 loop spans 15 amino acids. Germline-derived CDR1 and CDR2 are SGHDN and FVKESK. V shed 3 bases and J 3 bases; nucleotides not matched to a gene: 6. Comment on this clone: Its target is not known.

The table came from immunoSEQ multiplex PCR; TCRdb's copy has only in-frame clones and leaves some out. The sample yields over a million clones, 95% to 97% seen once. Overall study findings and caveats: Among four donors, about 5% of naive CD4 clonotypes were found in common. Rarefaction indicated that sorted-subset sequencing remained incomplete although depth was large.

This sequence joins TRBV14 and TRBJ2-7, with TRBD1 matching over 9 bases. Sample: naive CD4+ T cells sorted from blood. Specified subset: CD45RA+ positively selected. The clonotype was recovered from a young man in good health. This CDR3 is CASSQAGTGLYEQYF. DNA for the CDR3: TGTGCCAGCAGCCAGGCCGGGACAGGGCTCTACGAGCAGTACTTC.